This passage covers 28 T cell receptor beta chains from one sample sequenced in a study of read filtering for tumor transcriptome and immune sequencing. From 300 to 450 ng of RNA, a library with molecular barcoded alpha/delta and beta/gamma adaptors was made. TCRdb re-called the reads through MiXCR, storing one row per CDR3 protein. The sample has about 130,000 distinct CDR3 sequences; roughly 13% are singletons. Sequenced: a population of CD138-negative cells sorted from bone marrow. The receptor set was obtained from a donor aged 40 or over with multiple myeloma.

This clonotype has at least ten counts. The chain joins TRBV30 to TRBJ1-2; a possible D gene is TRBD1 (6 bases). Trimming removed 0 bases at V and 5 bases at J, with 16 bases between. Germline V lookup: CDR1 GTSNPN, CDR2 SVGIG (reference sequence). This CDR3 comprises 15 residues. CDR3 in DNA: TGTGCCTGGAGTGTGGGGGGCAGGGGAGGTTATGGCTACACCTTC. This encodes CAWSVGGRGGYGYTF.

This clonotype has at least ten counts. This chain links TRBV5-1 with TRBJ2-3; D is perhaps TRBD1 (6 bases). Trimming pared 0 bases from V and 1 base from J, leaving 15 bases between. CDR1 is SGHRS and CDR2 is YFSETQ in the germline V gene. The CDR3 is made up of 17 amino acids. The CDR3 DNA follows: TGCGCCAGCAGCTTGGTGTCGGGTACAGGGCGCACAGATACGCAGTATTTT. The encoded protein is CASSLVSGTGRTDTQYF.

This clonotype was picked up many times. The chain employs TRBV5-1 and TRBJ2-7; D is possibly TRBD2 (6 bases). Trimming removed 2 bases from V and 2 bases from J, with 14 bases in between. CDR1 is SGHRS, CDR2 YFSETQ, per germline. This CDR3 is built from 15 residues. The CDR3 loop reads CASSLSRRDTYEQYF. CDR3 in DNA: TGCGCCAGCAGCTTATCCAGGAGGGATACCTACGAGCAGTACTTC.

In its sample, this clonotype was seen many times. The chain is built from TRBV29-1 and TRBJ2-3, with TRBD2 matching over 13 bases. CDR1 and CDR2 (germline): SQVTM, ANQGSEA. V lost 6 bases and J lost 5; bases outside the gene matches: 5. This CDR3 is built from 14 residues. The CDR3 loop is CSVDGLAGEDTQYF. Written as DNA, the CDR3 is TGCAGCGTGGACGGACTAGCGGGGGAAGATACGCAGTATTTT.

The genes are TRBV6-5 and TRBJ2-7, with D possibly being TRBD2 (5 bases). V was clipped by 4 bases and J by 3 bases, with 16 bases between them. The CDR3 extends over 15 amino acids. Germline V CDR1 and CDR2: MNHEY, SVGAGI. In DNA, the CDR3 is TGTGCCAGCAGTTCTCGCCCCGGGGTGGGCTACGAGCAGTACTTC. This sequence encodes CASSSRPGVGYEQYF.

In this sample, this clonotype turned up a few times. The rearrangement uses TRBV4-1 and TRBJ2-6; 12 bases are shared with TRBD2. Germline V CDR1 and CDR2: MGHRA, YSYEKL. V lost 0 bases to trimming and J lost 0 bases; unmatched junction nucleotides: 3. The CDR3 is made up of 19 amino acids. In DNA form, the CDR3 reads TGCGCCAGCAGCCAAGATCAGGGACTAGCGGGCTCTGGGGCCAACGTCCTGACTTTC. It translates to CASSQDQGLAGSGANVLTF.

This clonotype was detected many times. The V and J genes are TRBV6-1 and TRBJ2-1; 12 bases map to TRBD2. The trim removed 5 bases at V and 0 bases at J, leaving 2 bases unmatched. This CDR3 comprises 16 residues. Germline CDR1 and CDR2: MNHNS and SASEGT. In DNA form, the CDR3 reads TGTGCCAGCAGTACGACTAGCGGGAGCTCCTACAATGAGCAGTTCTTC. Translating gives CASSTTSGSSYNEQFF.

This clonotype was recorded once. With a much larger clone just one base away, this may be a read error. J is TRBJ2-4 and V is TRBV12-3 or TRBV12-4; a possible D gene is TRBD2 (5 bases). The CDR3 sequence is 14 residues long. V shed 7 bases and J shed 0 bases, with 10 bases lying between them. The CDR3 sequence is CASNFGLAKNIQYF. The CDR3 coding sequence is TGTGCCAGCAATTTTGGACTAGCCAAAAACATTCAGTACTTC.

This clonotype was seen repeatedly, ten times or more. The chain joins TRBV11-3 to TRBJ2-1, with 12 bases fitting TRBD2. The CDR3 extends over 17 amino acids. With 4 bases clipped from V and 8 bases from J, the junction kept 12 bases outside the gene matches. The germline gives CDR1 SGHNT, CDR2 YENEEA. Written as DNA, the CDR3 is TGTGCCAGCAGCTGGGGGCCCGGGACTAGCGGGCCCGATGAGCAGTTCTTC. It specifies CASSWGPGTSGPDEQFF.

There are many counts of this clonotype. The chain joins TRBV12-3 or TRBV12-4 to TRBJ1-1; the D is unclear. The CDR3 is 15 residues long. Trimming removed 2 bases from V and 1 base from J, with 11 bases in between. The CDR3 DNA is TGTGCCAGCAGTTTAAGCGGCAGATCGAACACTGAAGCTTTCTTT. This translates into CASSLSGRSNTEAFF.

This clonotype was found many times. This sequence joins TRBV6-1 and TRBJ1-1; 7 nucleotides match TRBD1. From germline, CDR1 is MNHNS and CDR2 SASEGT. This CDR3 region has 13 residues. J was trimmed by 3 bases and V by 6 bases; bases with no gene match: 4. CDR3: CASRTGTHTEAFF. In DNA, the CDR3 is TGTGCCAGCAGGACAGGGACCCACACTGAAGCTTTCTTT.

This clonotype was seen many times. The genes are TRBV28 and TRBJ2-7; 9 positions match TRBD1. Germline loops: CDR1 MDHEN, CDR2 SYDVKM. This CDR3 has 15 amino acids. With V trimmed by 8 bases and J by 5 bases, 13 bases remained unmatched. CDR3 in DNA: TGTGCCAGCGAAGGTGGGGGGACAGGGATTGACGAGCAGTACTTC. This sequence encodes CASEGGGTGIDEQYF.

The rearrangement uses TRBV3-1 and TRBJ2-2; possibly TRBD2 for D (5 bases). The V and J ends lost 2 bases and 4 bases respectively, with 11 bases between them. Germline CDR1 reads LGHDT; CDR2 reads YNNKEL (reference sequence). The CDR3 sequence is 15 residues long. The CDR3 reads CASSQSIALTGELFF. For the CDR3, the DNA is TGTGCCAGCAGCCAAAGTATAGCGCTCACCGGGGAGCTGTTTTTT.

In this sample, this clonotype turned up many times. The CDR3 nucleotides read TGTGCCAGCAGCCAAGAGGACAGGAACACTGAAGCTTTCTTT. Its translation is CASSQEDRNTEAFF. This chain connects TRBV3-1 to TRBJ1-1, with a tentative D call TRBD1 (6 bases). Trimming pared 0 bases from V and 1 base from J, leaving 6 bases between. CDR1 and CDR2 from the germline V gene are LGHDT and YNNKEL (reference sequence). The CDR3 runs 14 residues. Full variable domain (remainder filled in from reference TRBV3-1 and TRBJ1-1): DTAVSQTPKYLVTQMGNDKSIKCEQNLGHDTMYWYKQDSKKFLKIMFSYNNKELIINETVPNRFSPKSPDKAHLNLHINSLELGDSAVYFCASSQEDRNTEAFFGQGTRLTVV.

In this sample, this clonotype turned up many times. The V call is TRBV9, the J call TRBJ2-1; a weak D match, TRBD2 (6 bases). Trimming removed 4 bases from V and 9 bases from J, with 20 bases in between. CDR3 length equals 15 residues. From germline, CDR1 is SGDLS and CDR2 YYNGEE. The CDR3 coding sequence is TGTGCCAGCAGCCAACTTAACTCAGACGGGAGTGAGCAGTTCTTC. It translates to CASSQLNSDGSEQFF. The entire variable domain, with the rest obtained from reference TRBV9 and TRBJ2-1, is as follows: DSGVTQTPKHLITATGQRVTLRCSPRSGDLSVYWYQQSLDQGLQFLIQYYNGEERAKGNILERFSAQQFPDLHSELNLSSLELGDSALYFCASSQLNSDGSEQFFGPGTRLTVL.

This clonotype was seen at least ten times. This CDR3 is CASSSVTGGAYNEQFF. In DNA form, the CDR3 reads TGTGCCAGCAGCTCAGTGACAGGGGGAGCTTACAATGAGCAGTTCTTC. The chain uses TRBV7-2 and TRBJ2-1; TRBD1 aligns across 9 bases. Losses at the gene ends were 4 bases for V and 4 bases for J; bases not matched to a gene: 8. Germline lookup yields CDR1 SGHTA and CDR2 FQGNSA. CDR3 length equals 16 residues.

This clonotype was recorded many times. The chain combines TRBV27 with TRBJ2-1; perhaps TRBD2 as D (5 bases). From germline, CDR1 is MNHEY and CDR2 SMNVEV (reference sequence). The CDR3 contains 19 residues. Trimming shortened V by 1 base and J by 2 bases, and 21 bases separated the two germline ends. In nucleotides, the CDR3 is TGTGCCAGCAGTTTATTATTCGACTATTCAGACATAGCCTACAATGAGCAGTTCTTC. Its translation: CASSLLFDYSDIAYNEQFF.

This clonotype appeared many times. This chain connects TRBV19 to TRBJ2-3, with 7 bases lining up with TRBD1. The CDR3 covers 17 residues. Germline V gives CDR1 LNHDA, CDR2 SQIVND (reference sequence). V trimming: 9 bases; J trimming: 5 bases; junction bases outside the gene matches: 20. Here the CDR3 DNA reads TGTGCCAGCAACTCCCCACACTCGGGACAGACCCTAGATACGCAGTATTTT. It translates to CASNSPHSGQTLDTQYF.

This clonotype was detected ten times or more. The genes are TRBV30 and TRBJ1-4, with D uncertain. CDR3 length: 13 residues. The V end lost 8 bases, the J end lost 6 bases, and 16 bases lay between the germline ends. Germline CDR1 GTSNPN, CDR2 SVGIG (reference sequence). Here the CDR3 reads CARGARWDEKLFF. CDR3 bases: TGTGCCCGAGGCGCCCGGTGGGATGAAAAACTGTTTTTT. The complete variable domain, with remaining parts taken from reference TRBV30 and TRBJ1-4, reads SQTIHQWPATLVQPVGSPLSLECTVEGTSNPNLYWYRQAAGRGLQLLFYSVGIGQISSEVPQNLSASRPQDRQFILSSKKLLLSDSGFYLCARGARWDEKLFFGSGTQLSVL.

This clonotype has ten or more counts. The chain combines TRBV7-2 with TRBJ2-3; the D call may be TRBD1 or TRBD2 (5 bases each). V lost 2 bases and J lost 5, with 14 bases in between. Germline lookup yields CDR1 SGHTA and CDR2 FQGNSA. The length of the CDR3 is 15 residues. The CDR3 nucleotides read TGTGCCAGCAGCTTACGGGGCCCGGGGAGAGATACGCAGTATTTT. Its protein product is CASSLRGPGRDTQYF. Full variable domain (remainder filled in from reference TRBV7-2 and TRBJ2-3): GAGVSQSPSNKVTEKGKDVELRCDPISGHTALYWYRQSLGQGLEFLIYFQGNSAPDKSGLPSDRFSAERTGGSVSTLTIQRTQQEDSAVYLCASSLRGPGRDTQYFGPGTRLTVL.

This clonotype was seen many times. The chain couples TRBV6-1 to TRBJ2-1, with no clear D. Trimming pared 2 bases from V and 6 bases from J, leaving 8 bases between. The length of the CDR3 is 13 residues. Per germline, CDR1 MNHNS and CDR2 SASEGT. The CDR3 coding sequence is TGTGCCAGCAGTGAAAGTCAGGCCAATGAGCAGTTCTTC. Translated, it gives CASSESQANEQFF.

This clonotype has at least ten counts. Here the CDR3 reads CASSSLGTSEAFF. As DNA, the CDR3 is TGCGCCAGCAGCTCACTGGGGACATCTGAAGCTTTCTTT. The genes are TRBV5-1 and TRBJ1-1; D perhaps matches TRBD1 (6 bases). With 3 bases removed from V and 6 bases from J, the gap between germline ends came to 12 bases. CDR1 and CDR2 from the germline V gene are SGHRS and YFSETQ. The CDR3 loop spans 13 amino acids.

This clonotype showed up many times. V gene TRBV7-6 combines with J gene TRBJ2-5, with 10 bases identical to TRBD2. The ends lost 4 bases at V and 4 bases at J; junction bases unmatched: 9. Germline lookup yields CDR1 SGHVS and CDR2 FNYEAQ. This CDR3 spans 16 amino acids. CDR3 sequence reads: CASSSRLAGDRETQYF. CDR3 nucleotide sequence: TGTGCCAGCAGCTCGCGGCTAGCGGGAGATCGAGAGACCCAGTACTTC. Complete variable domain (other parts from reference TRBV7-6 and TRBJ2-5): GAGVSQSPRYKVTKRGQDVALRCDPISGHVSLYWYRQALGQGPEFLTYFNYEAQQDKSGLPNDRFSAERPEGSISTLTIQRTEQRDSAMYRCASSSRLAGDRETQYFGPGTRLLVL.

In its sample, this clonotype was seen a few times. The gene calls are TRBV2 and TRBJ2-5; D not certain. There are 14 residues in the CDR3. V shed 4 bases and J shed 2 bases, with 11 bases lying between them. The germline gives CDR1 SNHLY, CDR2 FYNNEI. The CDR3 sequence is CASSVEYRQETQYF. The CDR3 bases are TGTGCCAGCAGTGTCGAGTACCGGCAAGAGACCCAGTACTTC.

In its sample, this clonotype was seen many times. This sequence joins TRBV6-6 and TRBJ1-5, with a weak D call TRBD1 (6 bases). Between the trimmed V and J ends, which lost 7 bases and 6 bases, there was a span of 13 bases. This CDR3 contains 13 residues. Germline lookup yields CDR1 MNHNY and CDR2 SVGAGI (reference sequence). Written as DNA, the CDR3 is TGTGCCAGCACCAGGGGACTATCTCAGCCCCAGCATTTT. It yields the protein CASTRGLSQPQHF.

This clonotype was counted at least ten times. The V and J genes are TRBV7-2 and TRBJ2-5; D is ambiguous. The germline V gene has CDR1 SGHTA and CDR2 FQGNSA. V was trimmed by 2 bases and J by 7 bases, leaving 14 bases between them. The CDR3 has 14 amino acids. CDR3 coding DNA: TGTGCCAGCAGCTTAATGTCGGCCGACGGGACCCAGTACTTC. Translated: CASSLMSADGTQYF. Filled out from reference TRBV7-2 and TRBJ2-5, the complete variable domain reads GAGVSQSPSNKVTEKGKDVELRCDPISGHTALYWYRQSLGQGLEFLIYFQGNSAPDKSGLPSDRFSAERTGGSVSTLTIQRTQQEDSAVYLCASSLMSADGTQYFGPGTRLLVL.

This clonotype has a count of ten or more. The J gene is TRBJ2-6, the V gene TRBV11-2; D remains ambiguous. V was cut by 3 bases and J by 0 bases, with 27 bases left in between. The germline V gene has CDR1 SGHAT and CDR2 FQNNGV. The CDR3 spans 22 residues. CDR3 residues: CASSLTSEAAPPYSSGANVLTF. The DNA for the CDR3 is TGTGCCAGCAGCTTGACCAGCGAAGCTGCTCCCCCTTATAGCTCTGGGGCCAACGTCCTGACTTTC.

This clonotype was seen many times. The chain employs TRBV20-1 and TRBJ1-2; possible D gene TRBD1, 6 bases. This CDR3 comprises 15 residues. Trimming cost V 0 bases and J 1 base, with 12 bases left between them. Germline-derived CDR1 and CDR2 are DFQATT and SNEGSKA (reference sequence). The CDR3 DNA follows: TGCAGTGCTAGAGACCCCAGGGGAAGTAACTATGGCTACACCTTC. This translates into CSARDPRGSNYGYTF.